This T cell receptor (beta chain) was identified during a study of T cells in Graves' hyperthyroidism and ophthalmopathy. In germline, CDR1 is SGHAT, CDR2 FQNNGV. Trimming took off 3 bases at V and 9 bases at J, with 6 bases between the two ends. This CDR3 has 11 amino acids. Using RNA transcripts as the source, TCR beta CDR3 regions were amplified. A first-round RT-PCR of the TCR CDR3 used the HTBI primer set. One entry per CDR3 protein results from TCRdb running MiXCR on the multiplex PCR reads. The sample shows under 350,000 distinct CDR3 sequences, about a sixth of them seen only once. For this clonotype: Its antigen is not known. This could be a read error, since a much larger clone is one nucleotide away.

Notes on the study in general: Peripheral blood also featured most of the thyroid clonotypes expanded above 0.001.

This rearrangement joins TRBV11-2 to TRBJ2-1; D unresolved. This clonotype originated in a woman in her sixties with Graves' ophthalmopathy. Sequenced input: blood. This CDR3 reads CASSFVREQFF. Written as DNA, the CDR3 is TGTGCCAGCAGCTTTGTCCGTGAGCAGTTCTTC.